Listed below are T cell receptor beta chains from one sample, sequenced in a study of T cell repertoires in cytomegalovirus infection. TCRdb fed the reads into MiXCR, producing one record per CDR3 protein. Here the sample spans fewer than 650,000 distinct CDR3 sequences, approximately 40% being singletons. Their specific antigens are unknown. This specimen consisted of cultured PBMCs, obtained from culture after CMV antigen stimulation. These receptors were obtained from a human donor in good health (CMV status not recorded). Some clones in this sample may be carry-over from other donors' samples. The CDR3 runs from the conserved cysteine through the conserved F or W. The D gene is left open where the match is weak. Some rows mark clone size as missing; the rest say once, few, many or name a class of expanded clone.

size: few; J: TRBJ2-5; V: TRBV6-8; D: TRBD2; length: 20; DNA: TGTGCCAGCAGTTCACCATGGACGGCGGGGGGTGGACGGTACCAAGAGACCCAGTACTTC; CDR3: CASSSPWTAGGGRYQETQYF
size: NA; J: TRBJ1-4; V: TRBV4-1; D: NA; length: 15; DNA: TGCGCCAGCAGCTCCCTCGGGGGCTCGGTGGAAAAACTGTTTTTT; CDR3: CASSSLGGSVEKLFF
size: NA; J: TRBJ2-1; V: TRBV3-1; D: NA; length: 14; DNA: TGTGCCAGCAGTGAATGGGGCGCTAACAATGAGCAGTTCTTC; CDR3: CASSEWGANNEQFF
size: NA; J: TRBJ2-3; V: TRBV7-2; D: NA; length: 16; DNA: TGTGCCAGCAGCTCCTATGGACGGACTAGCACAGATACGCAGTATTTT; CDR3: CASSSYGRTSTDTQYF
size: NA; J: TRBJ2-3; V: TRBV7-2; D: NA; length: 13; DNA: TGTGCCAGCAGCTTAGGTATCTGGAATACGCAGTATTTT; CDR3: CASSLGIWNTQYF
size: NA; J: TRBJ2-5; V: TRBV7-2; D: NA; length: 17; DNA: TGTGCCAGCAGCTTCAACCTCCCGGAATCGGGCGGGGAGACCCAGTACTTC; CDR3: CASSFNLPESGGETQYF
size: few; J: TRBJ2-2; V: TRBV7-8; D: TRBD2; length: 14; DNA: TGTGCCAGCAGTCCCAGGGAGGGTGCCGGGGAGCTGTTTTTT; CDR3: CASSPREGAGELFF
size: NA; J: TRBJ1-1; V: TRBV6-1; D: NA; length: 13; DNA: TGTGCCAGCAGTGAATTGGGGGACACTGAAGCTTTCTTT; CDR3: CASSELGDTEAFF
size: once; J: TRBJ2-3; V: TRBV20-1; D: NA; length: 10; DNA: TGCAGTGCTAGTGTGGATACGCAGTATTTT; CDR3: CSASVDTQYF
size: NA; J: TRBJ2-2; V: TRBV20-1; D: NA; length: 15; DNA: TGCAGTGCTAGGCCCCTGGGACGGCACACCGGGGAGCTGTTTTTT; CDR3: CSARPLGRHTGELFF
size: NA; J: TRBJ1-3; V: TRBV20-1; D: TRBD1; length: 14; DNA: TGCAGTGCTCTACAGGGGCTCTCTGGAAACACCATATATTTT; CDR3: CSALQGLSGNTIYF
size: many; J: TRBJ2-7; V: TRBV7-2; D: NA; length: 15; DNA: TGTGCCAGCAGCCTGACTGGGGGAGGCTCCTACGAGCAGTACTTC; CDR3: CASSLTGGGSYEQYF
size: NA; J: TRBJ2-3; V: TRBV7-2; D: NA; length: 16; DNA: TGTGCCAGCAGCTTACTCGGCAGGATGGGGCCAGATACGCAGTATTTT; CDR3: CASSLLGRMGPDTQYF
size: NA; J: TRBJ2-5; V: TRBV28; D: TRBD1; length: 13; DNA: TGTGCCAGCAGTCGAATCAGGGGGGAGACCCAGTACTTC; CDR3: CASSRIRGETQYF
size: NA; J: TRBJ2-5; V: TRBV7-4; D: NA; length: 13; DNA: TGTGCCACCGTGGATCGGGGTCGAGAGACCCAGTACTTC; CDR3: CATVDRGRETQYF
size: NA; J: TRBJ2-1; V: TRBV13; D: TRBD1; length: 14; DNA: TGTGCCAGCAGCGGGGGACAGGGGGCGGAGGAGCAGTTCTTC; CDR3: CASSGGQGAEEQFF
size: NA; J: TRBJ1-1; V: TRBV27; D: NA; length: 14; DNA: TGTGCCAGCAGAAAGGGGCCAACGAGCACTGAAGCTTTCTTT; CDR3: CASRKGPTSTEAFF
size: NA; J: TRBJ2-1; V: TRBV7-9; D: NA; length: 12; DNA: TGTGCCAGCAGCTATCTGAAAAATGAGCAGTTCTTC; CDR3: CASSYLKNEQFF
size: NA; J: TRBJ1-4; V: TRBV7-2; D: TRBD1; length: 15; DNA: TGTGCCAGCAGCATACCCAGGGGGCGGGATGAAAAACTGTTTTTT; CDR3: CASSIPRGRDEKLFF
size: few; J: TRBJ2-3; V: TRBV11-2; D: NA; length: 16; DNA: TGTGCCAGCAGCTTATCCGGCGGGGAGTGGGGAGATACGCAGTATTTT; CDR3: CASSLSGGEWGDTQYF
size: NA; J: TRBJ1-1; V: TRBV7-6; D: NA; length: 15; DNA: TGTGCCAGCAGTCCGCTCGGACAGCCGAACACTGAAGCTTTCTTT; CDR3: CASSPLGQPNTEAFF
size: NA; J: TRBJ1-4; V: TRBV11-2; D: TRBD1; length: 17; DNA: TGTGCCAGCAGCTTAGGACAGGGGTACAGAACTAATGAAAAACTGTTTTTT; CDR3: CASSLGQGYRTNEKLFF
size: NA; J: TRBJ1-5; V: TRBV19; D: NA; length: 15; DNA: TGTGCCAGTAGGAGACAGGTGTGGAGCAATCAGCCCCAGCATTTT; CDR3: CASRRQVWSNQPQHF
size: NA; J: TRBJ1-3; V: TRBV5-1; D: NA; length: 14; DNA: TGCGCCAGCAGCTTGGACAGCCGAGGAAACACCATATATTTT; CDR3: CASSLDSRGNTIYF
size: few; J: TRBJ2-1; V: TRBV7-6; D: NA; length: 15; DNA: TGTGCCAGCAGCTTAGGTCAGGGCTTTTGGAATGAGCAGTTCTTC; CDR3: CASSLGQGFWNEQFF
size: many; J: TRBJ1-4; V: TRBV7-2; D: TRBD1; length: 15; DNA: TGTGCCAGCAGCAGGGGAGGGACAGTGAATGAAAAACTGTTTTTT; CDR3: CASSRGGTVNEKLFF
size: NA; J: TRBJ2-2; V: TRBV7-2; D: TRBD1; length: 16; DNA: TGTGCCAGCAGCTTACATGGACAGGGGGCCGGCGGGGAGCTGTTTTTT; CDR3: CASSLHGQGAGGELFF
size: NA; J: TRBJ2-7; V: TRBV7-8; D: TRBD1; length: 14; DNA: TGTGCCAGCAGCTATGGGGACAGCAGGTACGAGCAGTACTTC; CDR3: CASSYGDSRYEQYF
size: NA; J: TRBJ2-7; V: TRBV15; D: TRBD1; length: 15; DNA: TGTGCCACCAGCACCCCCGGGACAGGGGACTACGAGCAGTACTTC; CDR3: CATSTPGTGDYEQYF
size: NA; J: TRBJ1-6; V: TRBV5-4; D: TRBD1; length: 16; DNA: TGTGCCAGCAGCTTGGAGGGACAGGGGAAATATTCACCCCTCCACTTT; CDR3: CASSLEGQGKYSPLHF
size: NA; J: TRBJ2-5; V: TRBV15; D: NA; length: 15; DNA: TGTGCCACCAGCAGAGATCTTGGGGGGCTGGAGACCCAGTACTTC; CDR3: CATSRDLGGLETQYF
size: NA; J: TRBJ2-6; V: TRBV7-8; D: NA; length: 15; DNA: TGTGCCAGCAAACGAGAGGCCCTCGGGGCCAACGTCCTGACTTTC; CDR3: CASKREALGANVLTF
size: NA; J: TRBJ1-5; V: TRBV2; D: NA; length: 13; DNA: TGTGCCAGCAGCGAACAGCGGGATCAGCCCCAGCATTTT; CDR3: CASSEQRDQPQHF
size: NA; J: TRBJ2-4; V: TRBV7-2; D: TRBD1; length: 15; DNA: TGTGCCAGCAGCTTAAGGGACAGGGGATATGACATTCAGTACTTC; CDR3: CASSLRDRGYDIQYF
size: NA; J: TRBJ2-5; V: TRBV5-4; D: NA; length: 21; DNA: TGTGCCAGCAGTCCGGTGGGGCCTGGCCATGGACCCCCACGTGGGGAGGCGACCCAGTACTTC; CDR3: CASSPVGPGHGPPRGEATQYF
size: NA; J: TRBJ2-1; V: TRBV24-1; D: NA; length: 14; DNA: TGTGCCACCAGTGATTGGCCAGCGGACAATGAGCAGTTCTTC; CDR3: CATSDWPADNEQFF
size: NA; J: TRBJ1-4; V: TRBV7-9; D: NA; length: 15; DNA: TGTGCCAGCAGCCTAGCCTACGGGAGCGGCGAAAAACTGTTTTTT; CDR3: CASSLAYGSGEKLFF
size: NA; J: TRBJ1-5; V: TRBV12-3/TRBV12-4; D: NA; length: 15; DNA: TGTGCCAGCAGTTTTCGGGGGAATAGCAATCAGCCCCAGCATTTT; CDR3: CASSFRGNSNQPQHF
size: NA; J: TRBJ2-5; V: TRBV20-1; D: NA; length: 15; DNA: TGCAGTGTTCCCCACCGGGACTCACCCTTAGAGACCCAGTACTTC; CDR3: CSVPHRDSPLETQYF
size: NA; J: TRBJ2-2; V: TRBV6-1; D: NA; length: 15; DNA: TGTGCCAGTCCACCCGGGACACTGGGCACCGGGGAGCTGTTTTTT; CDR3: CASPPGTLGTGELFF
size: few; J: TRBJ2-7; V: TRBV19; D: TRBD1; length: 13; DNA: TGTGCCAGTAGTATCGACAGGGGGCCCGAGCAGTACTTC; CDR3: CASSIDRGPEQYF
size: NA; J: TRBJ2-7; V: TRBV7-2; D: NA; length: 15; DNA: TGTGCCAGCAGCCGAAAGGGTTCTACGGCTTCGGAGCAGTACTTC; CDR3: CASSRKGSTASEQYF
size: few; J: TRBJ1-5; V: TRBV28; D: TRBD1; length: 16; DNA: TGTGCCAGCAGCATGGGACAGGTACGGAGCAATCAGCCCCAGCATTTT; CDR3: CASSMGQVRSNQPQHF
size: NA; J: TRBJ2-7; V: TRBV12-3/TRBV12-4; D: NA; length: 12; DNA: TGTGCCAGCAGTTTTGGGGTGGGCGAGCAGTACTTC; CDR3: CASSFGVGEQYF
size: NA; J: TRBJ1-2; V: TRBV7-9; D: NA; length: 15; DNA: TGTGCCAGCAGTTCTATAGACAGGCATCACTATGGCTACACCTTC; CDR3: CASSSIDRHHYGYTF
size: NA; J: TRBJ1-1; V: TRBV20-1; D: NA; length: 12; DNA: TGCAGTGCTAGGGGGACGGTTAATGAAGCTTTCTTT; CDR3: CSARGTVNEAFF
size: few; J: TRBJ2-2; V: TRBV25-1; D: TRBD2; length: 16; DNA: TGTGCCAGCAGTGAATGGGCGGGAGTGAACACCGGGGAGCTGTTTTTT; CDR3: CASSEWAGVNTGELFF
size: few; J: TRBJ1-2; V: TRBV6-1; D: TRBD1; length: 14; DNA: TGTGCCACTTCGGGGCAGGGGGCTAACTATGGCTACACCTTC; CDR3: CATSGQGANYGYTF
size: many; J: TRBJ2-3; V: TRBV5-5; D: TRBD2; length: 18; DNA: TGTGCCAGCAGCTTGTCGGGACTAGCGGGAGGGCCTGGAGATACGCAGTATTTT; CDR3: CASSLSGLAGGPGDTQYF
size: few; J: TRBJ2-3; V: TRBV7-9; D: NA; length: 15; DNA: TGTGCCAGCAGCTCCGCAGGGGATTCCACAGATACGCAGTATTTT; CDR3: CASSSAGDSTDTQYF
size: many; J: TRBJ2-1; V: TRBV7-2; D: NA; length: 14; DNA: TGTGCCAGCAGCTTGAGTCCGGGGAAAGGGGAGCAGTTCTTC; CDR3: CASSLSPGKGEQFF
size: few; J: TRBJ2-7; V: TRBV12-3/TRBV12-4; D: TRBD1; length: 15; DNA: TGTGCCAGCAGTCCACTACAGGGGATCTCCTACGAGCAGTACTTC; CDR3: CASSPLQGISYEQYF
size: once; J: TRBJ1-4; V: TRBV27; D: NA; length: 14; DNA: TGTGCCAGCAGTTTAGACGGGTACCAGGAAAAACTGTTTTTT; CDR3: CASSLDGYQEKLFF
size: NA; J: TRBJ2-7; V: TRBV20-1; D: NA; length: 15; DNA: TGCAGTGCTAGAGATCGCAGGGAGAGCTCCTACGAGCAGTACTTC; CDR3: CSARDRRESSYEQYF
size: few; J: TRBJ2-5; V: TRBV2; D: NA; length: 13; DNA: TGTGCCAGCAGTACAGCGTACCAAGAGACCCAGTACTTC; CDR3: CASSTAYQETQYF
size: many; J: TRBJ2-6; V: TRBV7-2; D: TRBD2; length: 20; DNA: TGTGCCAGCAGCTTAGCTGCGTGGACTAGCGTTAGCTCTGGGGCCAACGTCCTGACTTTC; CDR3: CASSLAAWTSVSSGANVLTF
size: NA; J: TRBJ2-1; V: TRBV27; D: NA; length: 14; DNA: TGTGCCAGCAGGCGCGCCGGGAGAGACAATGAGCAGTTCTTC; CDR3: CASRRAGRDNEQFF